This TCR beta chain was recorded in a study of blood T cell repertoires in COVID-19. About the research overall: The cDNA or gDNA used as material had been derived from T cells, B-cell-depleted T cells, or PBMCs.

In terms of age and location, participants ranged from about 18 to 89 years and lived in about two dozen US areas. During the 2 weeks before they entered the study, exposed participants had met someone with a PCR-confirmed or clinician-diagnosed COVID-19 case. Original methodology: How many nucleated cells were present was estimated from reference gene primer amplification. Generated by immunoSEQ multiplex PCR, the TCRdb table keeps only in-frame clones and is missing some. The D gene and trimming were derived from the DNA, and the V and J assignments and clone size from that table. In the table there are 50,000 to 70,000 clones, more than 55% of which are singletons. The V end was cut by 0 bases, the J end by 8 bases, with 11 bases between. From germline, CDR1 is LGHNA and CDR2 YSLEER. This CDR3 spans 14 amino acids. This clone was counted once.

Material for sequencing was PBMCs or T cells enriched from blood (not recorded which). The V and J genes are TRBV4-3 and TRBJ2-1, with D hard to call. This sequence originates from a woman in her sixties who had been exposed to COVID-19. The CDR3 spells CASSQDNSGDEQFF. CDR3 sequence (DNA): TGCGCCAGCAGCCAAGATAACAGTGGCGATGAGCAGTTCTTC.